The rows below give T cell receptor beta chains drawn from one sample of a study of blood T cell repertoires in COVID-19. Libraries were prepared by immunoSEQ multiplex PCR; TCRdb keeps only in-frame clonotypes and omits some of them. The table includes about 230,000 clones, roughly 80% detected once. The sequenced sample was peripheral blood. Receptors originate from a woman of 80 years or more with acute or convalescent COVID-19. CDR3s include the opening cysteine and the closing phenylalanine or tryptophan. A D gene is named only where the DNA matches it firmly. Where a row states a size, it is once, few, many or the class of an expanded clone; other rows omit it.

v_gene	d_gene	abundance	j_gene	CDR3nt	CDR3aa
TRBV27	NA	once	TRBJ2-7	TGTGCCAGCTCGAGATCGGGACTTCCCGAGCAGTACTTC	CASSRSGLPEQYF
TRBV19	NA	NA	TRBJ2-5	TGTGCCAGTAGCAGTCAGAAGCAAGAGACCCAGTACTTC	CASSSQKQETQYF
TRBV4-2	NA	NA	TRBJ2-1	TGTGCCAGCAGCCAAGACCAGCGCAATGAGCAGTTCTTC	CASSQDQRNEQFF
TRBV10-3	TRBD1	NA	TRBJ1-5	TGTGCCATCAAGGAGACAGGGGGCAATCAGCCCCAGCATTTT	CAIKETGGNQPQHF
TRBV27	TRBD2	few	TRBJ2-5	TGTGCCAGCAACTCCCTAGCGGGCCTTAAAGAGACCCAGTACTTC	CASNSLAGLKETQYF
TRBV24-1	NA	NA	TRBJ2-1	TGTGCCACCAGTGATTTGCAAGAGCAGTTCTTC	CATSDLQEQFF
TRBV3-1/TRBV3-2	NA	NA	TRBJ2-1	TGTGCCAGCAGCCAAGTGATGAGGGAGCAGTTCTTC	CASSQVMREQFF
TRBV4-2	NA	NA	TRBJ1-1	TGTGCCAGCAGCCTCGAGTACAGGCGAGAACAGGGTGAAGCTTTCTTT	CASSLEYRREQGEAFF
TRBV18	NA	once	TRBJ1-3	TGTGCCAGCTCACCAGTCGGCGCAATACAGGGAAGGGGACCCTCTGGAAACACCATATATTTT	CASSPVGAIQGRGPSGNTIYF
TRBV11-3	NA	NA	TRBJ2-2	TGTGCCAGCAGCTCGACTGTTTGGGGGGTGACCGGGGAGCTGTTTTTT	CASSSTVWGVTGELFF
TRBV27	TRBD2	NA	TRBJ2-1	TGTGCCAGCAGTTTCTTGGCGGGGGGGCCTAACCATGAGCAGTTCTTC	CASSFLAGGPNHEQFF
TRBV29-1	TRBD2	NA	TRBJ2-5	TGCAGCGTTGTCGAGCGGGGGGAACAAGAGACCCAGTACTTC	CSVVERGEQETQYF
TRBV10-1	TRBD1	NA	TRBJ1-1	TGCGCCAGCAGTGAGGACAGGGGAGGGGGCACTGAAGCTTTCTTT	CASSEDRGGGTEAFF
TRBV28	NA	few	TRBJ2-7	TGTGCCAGCAGTCATGATTCGAGCTCCTACGAGCAGTACTTC	CASSHDSSSYEQYF
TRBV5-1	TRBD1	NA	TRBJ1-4	TGCGCCAGCAGCTCCGGACAGGGTGCAACTAATGAAAAACTGTTTTTT	CASSSGQGATNEKLFF
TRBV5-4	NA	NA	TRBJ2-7	TGTGCCAGCAGCTTGTTCTCGGAGCAGTACTTC	CASSLFSEQYF
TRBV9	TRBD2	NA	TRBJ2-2	TGTGCCAGCAGCATAGCGGGAGTCGGTCCCGGGGAGCTGTTTTTT	CASSIAGVGPGELFF
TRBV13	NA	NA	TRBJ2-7	TGTGCCAGCAGCCCACAGTTTGCGGGCGGGGAGCAGTACTTC	CASSPQFAGGEQYF
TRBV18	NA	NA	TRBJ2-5	TGTGCCAGCTCAAGACAAGTTCAAGAGACCCAGTACTTC	CASSRQVQETQYF
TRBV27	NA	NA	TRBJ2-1	TGTGCCAGTCCCGACAATGAGCAGTTCTTC	CASPDNEQFF
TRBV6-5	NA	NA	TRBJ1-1	TGTGCCAGCGGGGCCGCCCCAGTTAACACTGAAGCTTTCTTT	CASGAAPVNTEAFF
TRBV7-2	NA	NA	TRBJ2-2	TGTGCCAGCAGCTACAACAGGCCCGGGGAGCTGTTTTTT	CASSYNRPGELFF
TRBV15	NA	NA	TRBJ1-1	TGTGCCACCAGCAGAGATCAAGCGGGGGCTCTCACTGAAGCTTTCTTT	CATSRDQAGALTEAFF
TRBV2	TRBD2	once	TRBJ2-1	TGTGCCAGCACGCCGAGCGGGGTTTACAATGAGCAGTTCTTC	CASTPSGVYNEQFF
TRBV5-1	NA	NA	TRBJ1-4	TGCGCCAGCAGCTTGAGGCAGGGTGGAACTAATGAAAAACTGTTTTTT	CASSLRQGGTNEKLFF
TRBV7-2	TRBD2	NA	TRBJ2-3	TGTGCCAGCAGCTTAGCGGGGGGGAACACAGATACGCAGTATTTT	CASSLAGGNTDTQYF
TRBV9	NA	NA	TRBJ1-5	TGTGCCAGCAGCCTATCCCCCACAGGGAATCAGCCCCAGCATTTT	CASSLSPTGNQPQHF
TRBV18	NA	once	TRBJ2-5	TGTGCCAGCTCACCCGACTACCCTCAGGAGACCCAGTACTTC	CASSPDYPQETQYF
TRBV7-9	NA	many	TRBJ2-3	TGTGCCAGCAGCTGGCAGGGGACCCTCAGGAGGACAGATACGCAGTATTTT	CASSWQGTLRRTDTQYF
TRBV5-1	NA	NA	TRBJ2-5	TGCGCCAGCAGCTATTCGCAAGAGACCCAGTACTTC	CASSYSQETQYF
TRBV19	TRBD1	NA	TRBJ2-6	TGTGCCAGTAGAACAGGGGGCGCCTTTCTCTCTGGGGCCAACGTCCTGACTTTC	CASRTGGAFLSGANVLTF
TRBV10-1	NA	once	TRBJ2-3	TGCGCCAGCAGCCCTTCAGGTGCCTATAGCACAGATACGCAGTATTTT	CASSPSGAYSTDTQYF